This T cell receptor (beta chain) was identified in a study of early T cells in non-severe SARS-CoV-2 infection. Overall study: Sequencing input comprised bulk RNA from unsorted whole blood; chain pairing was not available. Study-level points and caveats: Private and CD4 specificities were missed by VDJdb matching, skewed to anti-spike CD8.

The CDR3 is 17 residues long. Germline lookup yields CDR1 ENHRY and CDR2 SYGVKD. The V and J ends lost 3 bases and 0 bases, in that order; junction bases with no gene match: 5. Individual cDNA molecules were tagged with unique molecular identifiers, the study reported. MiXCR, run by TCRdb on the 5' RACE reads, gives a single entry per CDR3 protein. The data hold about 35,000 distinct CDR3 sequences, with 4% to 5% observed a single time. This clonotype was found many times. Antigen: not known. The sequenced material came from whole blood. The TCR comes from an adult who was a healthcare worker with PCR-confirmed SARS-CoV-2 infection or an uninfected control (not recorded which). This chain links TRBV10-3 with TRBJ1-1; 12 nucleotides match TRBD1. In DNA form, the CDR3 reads TGTGCCATCAGTGAAGGGACAGGGGGCATTATGAACACTGAAGCTTTCTTT. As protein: CAISEGTGGIMNTEAFF.